One and the same sample provided the 21 T cell receptor beta chains below, sequenced in a study of control samples from healthy donors and cancer patients. Libraries were prepared by immunoSEQ multiplex PCR; TCRdb keeps only in-frame clonotypes and omits some of them. The repertoire table contains about 200,000 clones. The sample consisted of blood. Receptors were obtained from a woman in her 30s in good health.

The V and J genes are TRBV4-3 and TRBJ2-7, with TRBD2 identical over 7 bases. The germline V gene has CDR1 LGHNA and CDR2 YSLEER. J was trimmed by 2 bases and V by 3 bases; bases with no gene match: 10. CDR3 length: 16 amino acids. CDR3 amino acids: CASSHRAGGTTYEQYF. CDR3 bases: TGCGCCAGCAGCCACCGGGCCGGGGGGACCACCTACGAGCAGTACTTC.

The chain employs TRBV5-1 and TRBJ1-4; D is undetermined. This CDR3 spans 16 amino acids. V lost 0 bases and J lost 2, with 11 bases in between. In germline, CDR1 is SGHRS, CDR2 YFSETQ. The CDR3 is CASSLAPGITNEKLFF. For the CDR3, the DNA is TGCGCCAGCAGCTTGGCCCCCGGGATCACTAATGAAAAACTGTTTTTT.

The chain employs TRBV29-1 and TRBJ2-5; TRBD2 matches 7 bases. V was pared by 2 bases and J by 4 bases, with 25 bases of the junction left unmatched. CDR1 is SQVTM, CDR2 ANQGSEA, per germline. The CDR3 is made up of 20 amino acids. This CDR3 is CSVEPRLSEAPMGGGETQYF. The CDR3 nucleotides are TGCAGCGTTGAACCCCGCCTTTCCGAAGCGCCGATGGGGGGGGGAGAGACCCAGTACTTC.

The chain is built from TRBV25-1 and TRBJ2-5; TRBD1 might be the D (6 bases). Trimming stripped 3 bases from V and 3 bases from J, with 11 bases between. CDR1 MGHDK and CDR2 SYGVNS come from the germline V gene. CDR3 size: 14 residues. CDR3 in DNA: TGTGCCAGCAGTGACCAGGGGCGGGAAGAGACCCAGTACTTC. Amino acids: CASSDQGREETQYF.

The CDR3 spells CASGGRGNWNEQYF. CDR3 DNA sequence: TGTGCCAGTGGAGGGAGGGGGAATTGGAACGAGCAGTACTTC. The gene calls are TRBV11-2 and TRBJ2-7, with D tentatively TRBD2 (7 bases). This CDR3 has 14 residues. CDR1 and CDR2 (germline): SGHAT, FQNNGV. The V end was cut by 9 bases, the J end by 5 bases, with 20 bases between.

The V call is TRBV3-1 (or the pseudogene TRBV3-2), the J call TRBJ1-1; unclear D gene. Trimming pared 0 bases from V and 6 bases from J, leaving 17 bases between. Germline CDR1 reads LGHDT; CDR2 reads YNNKEL (reference sequence). The CDR3 covers 16 residues. The CDR3 nucleotides read TGTGCCAGCAGCCAAGATCTCGGGGTGAATTGGGCTGAAGCTTTCTTT. Its translation: CASSQDLGVNWAEAFF.

The V call is TRBV4-2, the J call TRBJ2-7; possible D gene TRBD2, 5 bases. CDR1 and CDR2 from the germline V gene are LGHNA and YNFKEQ. V shed 1 base and J shed 3 bases, with 10 bases lying between them. CDR3 size: 14 residues. CDR3 in DNA: TGTGCCAGCAGCCAAGGACTGGCGGGCTACGAGCAGTACTTC. Protein: CASSQGLAGYEQYF.

CDR3 nucleotides: TGTGCCAGTAGTATAGCGGCGGGGAGCTCCTACGAGCAGTACTTC. It encodes CASSIAAGSSYEQYF. The chain combines TRBV19 with TRBJ2-7; possible D gene TRBD2, 6 bases. Germline V CDR1 and CDR2: LNHDA, SQIVND (reference sequence). CDR3 length: 15 amino acids. The V end lost 1 base, the J end lost 0 bases, and 10 bases lay between the germline ends.

The chain has TRBV3-1 (or the pseudogene TRBV3-2) and TRBJ1-4; D uncertain. Germline V gives CDR1 LGHDT, CDR2 YNNKEL (reference sequence). The CDR3 runs 12 residues. Trimming pared 2 bases from V and 7 bases from J, leaving 5 bases between. The CDR3 region is CASSQTREKLFF. In DNA, the CDR3 is TGTGCCAGCAGCCAAACACGTGAAAAACTGTTTTTT.

The J gene is TRBJ1-3, the V gene TRBV5-1; TRBD1 matches at 8 bases. The CDR3 totals 15 residues. Germline CDR1 reads SGHRS; CDR2 reads YFSETQ. The ends lost 4 bases at V and 4 bases at J; junction bases unmatched: 7. CDR3 sequence (DNA): TGCGCCAGCAGCAGCGGGACAGGAGAAGGAAACACCATATATTTT. This gives the protein CASSSGTGEGNTIYF.

The V call is TRBV11-2, the J call TRBJ2-3, with TRBD2 as a possible D gene (5 bases). Germline assignment: CDR1 SGHAT and CDR2 FQNNGV. The CDR3 loop spans 16 amino acids. With 3 bases removed from V and 4 bases from J, the gap between germline ends came to 17 bases. DNA for the CDR3: TGTGCCAGCAGCTTTTCCCCCCCAGGACTCGCAGATACGCAGTATTTT. It specifies CASSFSPPGLADTQYF.

The genes are TRBV7-3 and TRBJ1-6, with D possibly TRBD1 on 6 matching bases. This CDR3 is built from 14 residues. CDR1 is SGHTA, CDR2 FQGTGA, per germline. V gave up 5 bases and J gave up 11 bases, with 16 bases separating them. Here the CDR3 reads CASSPGAQFAPLHF. CDR3 nucleotides: TGTGCCAGCAGCCCGGGGGCCCAGTTTGCACCCCTCCACTTT.

The V call is TRBV10-2, the J call TRBJ1-1, with D possibly TRBD1 on 6 matching bases. The CDR3 totals 13 residues. Germline V CDR1 and CDR2: WSHSY, SAAADI. Deletions cut 4 bases from V and 5 bases from J, with 11 bases between. The CDR3 nucleotides are TGCGCCAGCAGTGGACAGGACCTTACTGAAGCTTTCTTT. Its protein is CASSGQDLTEAFF.

This chain joins TRBV6-5 and TRBJ2-5, with 7 nucleotides matching TRBD1. V was clipped by 7 bases and J by 2 bases; unmatched bases: 4. The CDR3 runs to 13 residues. CDR1 and CDR2 from the germline V gene are MNHEY and SVGAGI. The CDR3: CASNRDRQETQYF. CDR3 nucleotides: TGTGCCAGCAACCGGGACAGACAAGAGACCCAGTACTTC.

This sequence joins TRBV3-1 (or the pseudogene TRBV3-2) and TRBJ1-4, with unresolved D. V lost 4 bases, J lost 2 bases, and 14 bases lay in between. Germline V lookup: CDR1 LGHDT, CDR2 YNNKEL (reference sequence). The length of the CDR3 is 16 residues. The CDR3 loop is CASSLRGSSTNEKLFF. The CDR3 DNA reads TGTGCCAGCAGCCTCCGAGGATCGTCGACTAATGAAAAACTGTTTTTT.

V and J are TRBV5-8 and TRBJ1-5; no reliable D call. V lost 0 bases, J lost 15 bases, and 10 bases lay in between. This CDR3 spans 11 amino acids. CDR1 and CDR2 from the germline V gene are SGHTS and YDEGEE. In DNA form, the CDR3 reads TGTGCCAGCAGCTTGGGGGCTTGGTTGCATTTT. This sequence encodes CASSLGAWLHF.

The gene calls are TRBV6-6 and TRBJ2-1, with no clear D. The V and J ends lost 7 bases and 7 bases respectively, with 8 bases between them. CDR3 length equals 11 residues. Per germline, CDR1 MNHNY and CDR2 SVGAGI (reference sequence). For the CDR3, the DNA is TGTGCCAGCACCCCAGGAAATGAGCAGTTCTTC. This sequence encodes CASTPGNEQFF.

The chain employs TRBV15 and TRBJ1-2, with D tentatively TRBD1 (6 bases). Trimming took off 0 bases at V and 5 bases at J, with 16 bases between the two ends. The CDR3 covers 16 residues. Germline CDR1 reads LNHNV; CDR2 reads YYDKDF (reference sequence). The CDR3 bases are TGTGCCACCAGCAGAGATTTTGGGGGGCTGGGGTATGGCTACACCTTC. Translation gives CATSRDFGGLGYGYTF.

V is TRBV11-2 and J is TRBJ1-5; D unresolved. This CDR3 is built from 13 residues. The V end was cut by 1 base, the J end by 3 bases, with 4 bases between. Germline V lookup: CDR1 SGHAT, CDR2 FQNNGV. CDR3 residues: CASSLAPNQPQHF. In DNA, the CDR3 is TGTGCCAGCAGCTTAGCCCCCAATCAGCCCCAGCATTTT. The full variable domain, in which reference TRBV11-2 and TRBJ1-5 provide the parts outside the CDR3, is EAGVAQSPRYKIIEKRQSVAFWCNPISGHATLYWYQQILGQGPKLLIQFQNNGVVDDSQLPKDRFSAERLKGVDSTLKIQPAKLEDSAVYLCASSLAPNQPQHFGDGTRLSIL.

The CDR3 region has the DNA TGCGCCAGCAGCTTGGATGCGGGGGGATCCTACGAGCAGTACTTC. Translated, it gives CASSLDAGGSYEQYF. The chain employs TRBV5-1 and TRBJ2-7, with 8 positions matching TRBD2. The CDR3 covers 15 residues. After removal of 0 bases from V and 1 base from J, the junction contained 3 bases not matched to a gene. Germline V gives CDR1 SGHRS, CDR2 YFSETQ. Filled out from reference TRBV5-1 and TRBJ2-7, the complete variable domain reads KAGVTQTPRYLIKTRGQQVTLSCSPISGHRSVSWYQQTPGQGLQFLFEYFSETQRNKGNFPGRFSGRQFSNSRSEMNVSTLELGDSALYLCASSLDAGGSYEQYFGPGTRLTVT.

The chain links TRBV12-3 or TRBV12-4 to TRBJ1-1; 9 bases align to TRBD1. The V segment lost 9 bases and the J segment 4 bases; nucleotides outside the gene matches: 6. The CDR3 is 13 residues long. The CDR3 is CARKDRGGTEAFF. The CDR3 DNA is TGTGCCAGAAAGGACAGGGGTGGCACTGAAGCTTTCTTT.